Listed here is a single T cell receptor (beta chain). Its antigen remains unidentified. The sample comes from a study of shared clonotypes between healthy human individuals. Findings of the study overall: What naive subsets generally showed was a larger estimated richness than memory subsets showed. Deeper or shallower sequencing was expected to change how clonotypes are shared among donors.

Assay execution proceeded at the deep level. TCRdb keeps only in-frame clones here, not all; method: immunoSEQ multiplex PCR. In the table there are around 1,900,000 clones, just over 90% of which are singletons. Naive CD8 cells were CD45RO-negative, positively selected for CCR7, excluding terminally differentiated effector memory CD45RA+ cells. Healthy adults negative for HIV, lacking recent acute infections or vaccinations, served as donors. Germline CDR1 and CDR2: SGHAT and FQNNGV. This CDR3 region has 16 residues. Trimming took off 5 bases at V and 3 bases at J, with 17 bases between the two ends.

Material: naive CD8+ T cells from PBMCs. The rearrangement links TRBV11-2 to TRBJ1-5; possible D gene TRBD1, 6 bases. The TCR was taken from a man younger than 35 in good health. Some clones in this sample may be carry-over from other donors' samples. CDR3 amino acids: CASSLIPGHTNQPQHF. The CDR3 DNA sequence: TGTGCCAGCAGCCTAATTCCGGGACACACCAATCAGCCCCAGCATTTT.